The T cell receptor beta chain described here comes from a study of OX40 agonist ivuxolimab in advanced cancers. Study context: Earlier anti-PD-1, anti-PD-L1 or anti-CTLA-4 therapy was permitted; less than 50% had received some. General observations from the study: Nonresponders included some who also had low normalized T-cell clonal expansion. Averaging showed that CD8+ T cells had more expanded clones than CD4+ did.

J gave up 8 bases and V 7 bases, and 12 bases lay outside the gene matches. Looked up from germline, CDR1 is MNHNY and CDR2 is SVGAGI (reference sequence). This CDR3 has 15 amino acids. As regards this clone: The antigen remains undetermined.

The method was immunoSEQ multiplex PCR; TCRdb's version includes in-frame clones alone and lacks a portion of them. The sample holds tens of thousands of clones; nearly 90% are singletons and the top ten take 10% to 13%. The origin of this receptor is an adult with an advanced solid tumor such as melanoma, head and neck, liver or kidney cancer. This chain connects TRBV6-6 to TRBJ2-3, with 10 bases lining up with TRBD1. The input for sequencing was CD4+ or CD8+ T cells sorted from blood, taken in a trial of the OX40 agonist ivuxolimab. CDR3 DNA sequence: TGTGCCAGCATCACAGGCCGGGACAGGGGAGGTACGCAGTATTTT. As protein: CASITGRDRGGTQYF.